These T cell receptor beta chains were read from a single sample in a study of blood T cell repertoires in COVID-19. Clones were read by immunoSEQ multiplex PCR, and TCRdb kept only the in-frame ones, dropping some. Seen here are about 270,000 clones, around 87% observed once, and the top ten hold 2% to 2.5%. Sequencing was carried out using peripheral blood. The source is a woman in her fifties or sixties with acute or convalescent COVID-19. The CDR3 runs from the conserved cysteine through the conserved F or W. The order of the fields is CDR3 protein, CDR3 DNA, V gene, clone size, D gene, J gene. The D gene is left open where the match is weak. Only part of the rows carry a size: once, few, many, or a class if the clone is expanded.

CDR3 protein: CATSADRGQETQYF
CDR3 DNA: TGTGCCACAAGTGCTGACAGGGGCCAAGAGACCCAGTACTTC
V gene: TRBV15
clone size: many
D gene: TRBD1
J gene: TRBJ2-5

CDR3 protein: CASSGTYEQYF
CDR3 DNA: TGTGCCAGCTCCGGGACCTACGAGCAGTACTTC
V gene: TRBV12-3/TRBV12-4
clone size: .
D gene: .
J gene: TRBJ2-7

CDR3 protein: CSVRQGVAASYEQYF
CDR3 DNA: TGCAGCGTTCGACAGGGGGTAGCGGCCTCCTACGAGCAGTACTTC
V gene: TRBV29-1
clone size: .
D gene: TRBD1
J gene: TRBJ2-7

CDR3 protein: CASSIDPRGLGNQPQHF
CDR3 DNA: TGTGCCAGTAGCATAGACCCGAGGGGGCTGGGCAATCAGCCCCAGCATTTT
V gene: TRBV19
clone size: once
D gene: TRBD1
J gene: TRBJ1-5

CDR3 protein: CASSEGLARELDEQFF
CDR3 DNA: TGCGCCAGCAGCGAGGGACTAGCAAGGGAACTGGATGAGCAGTTCTTC
V gene: TRBV5-1
clone size: once
D gene: TRBD2
J gene: TRBJ2-1

CDR3 protein: CASSPLGQGMGNEQYF
CDR3 DNA: TGTGCCAGCTCACCACTGGGACAGGGGATGGGTAACGAGCAGTACTTC
V gene: TRBV18
clone size: .
D gene: TRBD1
J gene: TRBJ2-7

CDR3 protein: CASSYLLGGDNEQFF
CDR3 DNA: TGCGCCAGCAGCTACCTGTTAGGGGGCGACAATGAGCAGTTCTTC
V gene: TRBV5-1
clone size: .
D gene: TRBD1
J gene: TRBJ2-1

CDR3 protein: CASSIFGQNTEAFF
CDR3 DNA: TGTGCCAGTAGTATTTTCGGTCAGAACACTGAAGCTTTCTTT
V gene: TRBV19
clone size: .
D gene: .
J gene: TRBJ1-1

CDR3 protein: CASSRQGYTEAFF
CDR3 DNA: TGTGCCAGCAGCCGACAGGGTTACACTGAAGCTTTCTTT
V gene: TRBV7-3
clone size: .
D gene: TRBD1
J gene: TRBJ1-1

CDR3 protein: CASSPGPSGMISYEQYF
CDR3 DNA: TGTGCCAGCAGCCCGGGGCCTAGCGGGATGATCTCCTACGAGCAGTACTTC
V gene: TRBV5-4
clone size: .
D gene: TRBD2
J gene: TRBJ2-7

CDR3 protein: CASSPIPGNYGYTF
CDR3 DNA: TGTGCCAGTAGCCCGATCCCGGGGAACTATGGCTACACCTTC
V gene: TRBV19
clone size: .
D gene: .
J gene: TRBJ1-2

CDR3 protein: CASSRGSNTEAFF
CDR3 DNA: TGTGCCAGCAGCCGAGGGTCGAACACTGAAGCTTTCTTT
V gene: TRBV14
clone size: many
D gene: .
J gene: TRBJ1-1

CDR3 protein: CASSYRGLSNQPQHF
CDR3 DNA: TGTGCCAGCAGCTACAGGGGGCTTAGCAATCAGCCCCAGCATTTT
V gene: TRBV6-5
clone size: few
D gene: TRBD1
J gene: TRBJ1-5

CDR3 protein: CASSALEAGELFF
CDR3 DNA: TGTGCCAGCAGCGCGCTTGAGGCCGGGGAGCTGTTTTTT
V gene: TRBV4-2
clone size: .
D gene: .
J gene: TRBJ2-2

CDR3 protein: CASSTSGSLRWNEQFF
CDR3 DNA: TGTGCCAGCAGCACCAGCGGGTCCCTTCGATGGAATGAGCAGTTCTTC
V gene: TRBV13
clone size: .
D gene: .
J gene: TRBJ2-1

CDR3 protein: CASSLEVARNTGELFF
CDR3 DNA: TGTGCCAGCAGCTTAGAAGTCGCCAGGAACACCGGGGAGCTGTTTTTT
V gene: TRBV7-8
clone size: .
D gene: .
J gene: TRBJ2-2

CDR3 protein: CASSQDLEAFF
CDR3 DNA: TGTGCCAGCAGCCAAGACTTGGAAGCTTTCTTT
V gene: TRBV14
clone size: .
D gene: .
J gene: TRBJ1-1

CDR3 protein: CASSPSTGKVNEQYF
CDR3 DNA: TGTGCCAGTAGCCCCTCGACAGGGAAAGTAAACGAGCAGTACTTC
V gene: TRBV19
clone size: .
D gene: TRBD1
J gene: TRBJ2-7

CDR3 protein: CASRDSASGNTIYF
CDR3 DNA: TGCGCCAGTCGAGACAGCGCCTCTGGAAACACCATATATTTT
V gene: TRBV5-1
clone size: .
D gene: .
J gene: TRBJ1-3

CDR3 protein: CASRLALAPNYEQYF
CDR3 DNA: TGTGCCAGTCGACTCGCTTTAGCGCCCAATTACGAGCAGTACTTC
V gene: TRBV27
clone size: .
D gene: .
J gene: TRBJ2-7

CDR3 protein: CAWSLLGGSYGYTF
CDR3 DNA: TGTGCCTGGAGCCTACTGGGGGGAAGCTATGGCTACACCTTC
V gene: TRBV30
clone size: .
D gene: .
J gene: TRBJ1-2

CDR3 protein: CASSETSGRAFYNEQFF
CDR3 DNA: TGTGCCAGCAGTGAAACTAGCGGGAGGGCCTTTTACAATGAGCAGTTCTTC
V gene: TRBV2
clone size: .
D gene: TRBD2
J gene: TRBJ2-1

CDR3 protein: CASSGTDSNQPQHF
CDR3 DNA: TGTGCCAGCTCCGGGACAGATAGCAATCAGCCCCAGCATTTT
V gene: TRBV18
clone size: once
D gene: TRBD1
J gene: TRBJ1-5

CDR3 protein: CARGTGGRRSVHEQYF
CDR3 DNA: TGCGCCAGGGGAACAGGGGGGAGGAGGAGTGTCCACGAGCAGTACTTC
V gene: TRBV4-3
clone size: .
D gene: TRBD1
J gene: TRBJ2-7

CDR3 protein: CSTTSVHNEQFF
CDR3 DNA: TGCAGCACTACTAGCGTTCACAATGAGCAGTTCTTC
V gene: TRBV29-1
clone size: .
D gene: TRBD2
J gene: TRBJ2-1

CDR3 protein: CASSLLEQTTGGYTF
CDR3 DNA: TGCGCCAGCAGCTTGTTGGAACAAACCACGGGGGGCTACACCTTC
V gene: TRBV5-1
clone size: .
D gene: .
J gene: TRBJ1-2

CDR3 protein: CASRRQGAGELFF
CDR3 DNA: TGTGCCAGCAGGAGACAGGGGGCCGGGGAGCTGTTTTTT
V gene: TRBV11-1
clone size: .
D gene: TRBD1
J gene: TRBJ2-2